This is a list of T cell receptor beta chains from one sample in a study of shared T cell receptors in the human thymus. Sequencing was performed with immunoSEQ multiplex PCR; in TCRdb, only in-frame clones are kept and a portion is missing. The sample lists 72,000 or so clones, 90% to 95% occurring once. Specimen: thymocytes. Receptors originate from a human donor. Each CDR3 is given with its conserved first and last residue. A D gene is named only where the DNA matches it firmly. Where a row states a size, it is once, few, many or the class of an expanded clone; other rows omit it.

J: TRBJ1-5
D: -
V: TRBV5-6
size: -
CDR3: CASSLGRVSQPQHF
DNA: TGTGCCAGCAGCTTGGGCAGGGTCTCTCAGCCCCAGCATTTT

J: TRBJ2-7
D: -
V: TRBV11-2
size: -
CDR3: CASSLDLGDYEQYF
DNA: TGTGCCAGCAGCTTAGACCTAGGGGACTACGAGCAGTACTTC

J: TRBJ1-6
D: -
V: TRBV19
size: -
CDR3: CASRWTSYNSPLHF
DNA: TGTGCCAGTAGGTGGACCTCCTATAATTCACCCCTCCACTTT

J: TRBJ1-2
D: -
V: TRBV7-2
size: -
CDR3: CASSQGPVTRPGGVYGYTF
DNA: TGTGCCAGCAGCCAGGGACCTGTAACAAGACCGGGAGGGGTCTATGGCTACACCTTC

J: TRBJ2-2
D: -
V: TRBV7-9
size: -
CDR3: CASSFFPRAGELFF
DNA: TGTGCCAGCAGCTTTTTCCCCAGAGCCGGGGAGCTGTTTTTT

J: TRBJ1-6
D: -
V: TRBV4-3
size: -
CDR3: CASSQDLRPRNSPLHF
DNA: TGCGCCAGCAGCCAAGACTTGCGGCCGCGCAATTCACCCCTCCACTTT

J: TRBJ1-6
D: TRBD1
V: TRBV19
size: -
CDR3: CASWRGQGISPLHF
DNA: TGTGCCAGTTGGCGGGGACAGGGGATTTCACCCCTCCACTTT

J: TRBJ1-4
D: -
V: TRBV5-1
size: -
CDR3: CASSLPDPKIAANEKLFF
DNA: TGCGCCAGCAGCTTACCCGACCCAAAAATTGCGGCTAATGAAAAACTGTTTTTT

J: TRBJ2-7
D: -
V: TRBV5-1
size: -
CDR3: CASLLLYRVHEQYF
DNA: TGCGCCAGCCTCCTATTGTACAGGGTCCACGAGCAGTACTTC

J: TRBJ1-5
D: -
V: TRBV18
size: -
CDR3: CASSPYVGTGPQHF
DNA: TGTGCCAGCTCACCCTACGTTGGGACTGGGCCCCAGCATTTT

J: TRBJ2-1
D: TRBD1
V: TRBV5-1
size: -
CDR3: CASSLTGGSYNEQFF
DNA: TGCGCCAGCAGCTTGACAGGGGGCTCCTACAATGAGCAGTTCTTC

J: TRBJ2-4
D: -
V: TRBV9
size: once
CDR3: CASSAYGLSGLVNDKNIQYF
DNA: TGTGCCAGCAGCGCTTACGGGTTGAGCGGGCTGGTTAATGACAAAAACATTCAGTACTTC

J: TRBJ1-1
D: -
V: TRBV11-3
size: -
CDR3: CASSLESGEGPSGTEAFF
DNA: TGTGCCAGCAGCTTAGAGTCAGGGGAAGGGCCGAGTGGCACTGAAGCTTTCTTT

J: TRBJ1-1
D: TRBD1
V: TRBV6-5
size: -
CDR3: CASTNDRELNTEAFF
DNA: TGTGCCAGCACCAATGACAGGGAATTGAACACTGAAGCTTTCTTT